The next 21 T cell receptor beta chains were all read from a single sample in a study of vaccination and CD4 T cells after COVID-19. The antigens of these receptors remain unknown. The study sequenced cultured CD4+ T cell DNA using the Oncomine TCR Beta short-read assay. A single record per CDR3 protein comes from TCRdb applying MiXCR to the PCR reads. The data show 17,000 or so distinct CDR3 sequences, with 43% seen just once and 5.7% held by the top ten. The treatment was: approximately 10-day PBMC culture with coronavirus spike peptide pools or control peptides (ViraFEST assay). The starting material was CD4+ T cells from blood, cultured in vitro, obtained before SARS-CoV-2 vaccination. The receptors were sampled from a human donor who had recovered from COVID-19.

In DNA, the CDR3 is TGTGCCATCAGTGAGTCGGACAGGGAACATGGGGCTTTCTTT. This translates into CAISESDREHGAFF. This chain joins TRBV10-3 and TRBJ1-1; 8 bases agree with TRBD1. Germline V gene lookup returns CDR1 ENHRY and CDR2 SYGVKD. V lost 0 bases to trimming and J lost 11 bases; unmatched junction nucleotides: 8. The CDR3 contains 14 residues.

This clonotype was detected a few times. This chain links TRBV15 with TRBJ2-7, with 14 bases identical to TRBD2. The J segment lost 5 bases and the V segment lost 4 bases, leaving 4 bases of the junction unmatched. Germline CDR1 and CDR2: LNHNV and YYDKDF (reference sequence). The CDR3 consists of 15 residues. The CDR3 sequence: CATSTRTSGGNEQYF. CDR3 in DNA: TGTGCCACCAGCACCCGGACTAGCGGGGGGAACGAGCAGTACTTC.

This clonotype has only a few counts. This chain uses TRBV5-4 with TRBJ1-2, with 7 positions matching TRBD1. Germline trimming cut 4 bases from V and 8 bases from J; bases unmatched to any gene: 11. CDR1 SGHNT and CDR2 YYREEE come from the germline V gene (reference sequence). The length of the CDR3 is 14 residues. Here the CDR3 reads CASSGDRQGTGYTF. Here the CDR3 DNA reads TGTGCCAGCAGCGGTGATAGACAGGGAACCGGCTACACCTTC.

Only a few counts were recorded for this clonotype. The rearrangement joins TRBV28 to TRBJ1-5, with a tentative D call TRBD1 (5 bases). This CDR3 region has 12 residues. Germline V gene sequence: CDR1 MDHEN, CDR2 SYDVKM. The V end lost 7 bases, the J end lost 4 bases, and 8 bases lay between the germline ends. CDR3 amino acids: CASTGPNQPQHF. CDR3 sequence (DNA): TGTGCCAGCACGGGACCGAATCAGCCCCAGCATTTT.

V is TRBV19 and J is TRBJ2-2; 13 positions match TRBD2. CDR1 is LNHDA, CDR2 SQIVND, per germline (reference sequence). V dropped 5 bases and J dropped 5; count of bases not matched to a gene: 5. This CDR3 is 16 amino acids long. CDR3 DNA sequence: TGTGCCAGTAGTGTGACACTAGCGGGAGGGACCGGGGAGCTGTTTTTT. This codes for CASSVTLAGGTGELFF.

This rearrangement joins TRBV4-1 to TRBJ1-3, with 9 bases fitting TRBD1. V shed 4 bases, J shed 4 bases, and the junction held 5 bases outside the gene matches. Per germline, CDR1 MGHRA and CDR2 YSYEKL. This CDR3 region has 15 residues. The CDR3 loop reads CASSPGQGTGNTIYF. As DNA, the CDR3 is TGCGCCAGCAGCCCGGGACAGGGAACGGGAAACACCATATATTTT.

This clonotype turned up a few times. This chain connects TRBV20-1 to TRBJ2-3, with 11 bases matching TRBD2. This CDR3 is 16 amino acids long. From germline, CDR1 is DFQATT and CDR2 SNEGSKA (reference sequence). V lost 6 bases to trimming and J lost 0 bases; unmatched junction nucleotides: 8. The CDR3 here is CSATTGTSGSTDTQYF. The CDR3 nucleotides are TGCAGTGCAACGACCGGGACTAGCGGTAGCACAGATACGCAGTATTTT.

The V gene is TRBV19, the J gene TRBJ1-1; D gene ambiguous. The germline V gene has CDR1 LNHDA and CDR2 SQIVND (reference sequence). The V gene lost 4 bases and the J gene lost 7 bases, with 10 bases spanning the gap. The CDR3 loop spans 12 amino acids. The DNA of the CDR3 is TGTGCCAGTAGTAGCCTCGTGGGTGAAGCTTTCTTT. It yields the protein CASSSLVGEAFF.

This clonotype showed up just a few times. This sequence joins TRBV20-1 and TRBJ2-1, with 12 bases that match TRBD2. This CDR3 is 16 amino acids long. Trimming took 5 bases from V and 6 from J; bases not matched to a gene: 11. The germline CDR1 and CDR2 sequences are DFQATT and SNEGSKA (reference sequence). The CDR3 region is CSAWIGLAGNLNEQFF. CDR3 nucleotide sequence: TGCAGTGCTTGGATTGGACTAGCGGGAAACCTCAATGAGCAGTTCTTC.

The gene calls are TRBV10-3 and TRBJ2-2; D uncertain. The CDR3 has 15 amino acids. CDR1 is ENHRY, CDR2 SYGVKD, per germline. V was pared by 2 bases and J by 2 bases, with 9 bases between. The CDR3 loop reads CAISESGHNTGELFF. The DNA of the CDR3 is TGTGCCATCAGTGAGAGTGGGCATAACACCGGGGAGCTGTTTTTT.

The chain recombines TRBV2 with TRBJ1-2, with TRBD1 identical over 8 bases. Germline CDR1 is SNHLY and CDR2 is FYNNEI. V shed 7 bases and J 0 bases; nucleotides not matched to a gene: 7. CDR3 size: 15 residues. The chain's CDR3 is CASKRSGQANYGYTF. CDR3 nucleotides: TGTGCCAGCAAAAGGTCGGGACAGGCTAACTATGGCTACACCTTC.

This clonotype is classed as medium-sized (0.01 to 0.1%). This chain joins TRBV27 and TRBJ1-5; 9 bases align to TRBD1. CDR3 size: 16 residues. Trimming took 2 bases from V and 7 from J; bases not matched to a gene: 9. CDR1 is MNHEY and CDR2 is SMNVEV in the germline V gene (reference sequence). The CDR3 is CASSLVGQGPRQPQHF. The DNA for the CDR3 is TGTGCCAGCAGTTTAGTAGGACAGGGGCCCCGGCAGCCCCAGCATTTT.

This clonotype was counted between two and nine times. The V and J genes are TRBV2 and TRBJ1-2, with 8 bases aligning to TRBD1. Germline V gene lookup returns CDR1 SNHLY and CDR2 FYNNEI. CDR3 length equals 14 residues. Losses at the gene ends were 5 bases for V and 8 bases for J; bases not matched to a gene: 10. The CDR3 is CASSTDRALGGYTF. The CDR3 coding sequence is TGTGCCAGCAGTACGGACAGGGCCTTGGGGGGCTACACCTTC.

This rearrangement joins TRBV2 to TRBJ2-5; no firm D call. V lost 4 bases and J lost 1, with 13 bases in between. The CDR3 is 15 residues long. Germline assignment: CDR1 SNHLY and CDR2 FYNNEI. CDR3 DNA sequence: TGTGCCAGCAGTGGCCGTGCAGGCAGCCAAGAGACCCAGTACTTC. This encodes CASSGRAGSQETQYF.

This sequence joins TRBV20-1 and TRBJ1-2; tentatively, D is TRBD1 (6 bases). The V gene's germline CDR1 is DFQATT and CDR2 SNEGSKA (reference sequence). CDR3 length: 15 residues. V shed 0 bases and J shed 4 bases, with 15 bases lying between them. CDR3 DNA sequence: TGCAGTGCTAGAGACGAACAGGGCGGCGGCTATGGCTACACCTTC. It specifies CSARDEQGGGYGYTF.

This clonotype occurred a few times. This rearrangement joins TRBV11-3 to TRBJ1-1; D might be TRBD1 (6 bases). The CDR3 covers 16 residues. Trimming pared 2 bases from V and 0 bases from J, leaving 13 bases between. CDR1 SGHNT and CDR2 YENEEA come from the germline V gene. CDR3 sequence: CASSLFRGSLNTEAFF. The CDR3 bases are TGTGCCAGCAGCTTATTCAGGGGCTCCCTGAACACTGAAGCTTTCTTT.

J is TRBJ2-7 and V is TRBV14, with 10 bases fitting TRBD2. Unmatched junction bases numbered 5, after V lost 4 bases and J lost 2 bases. CDR3 length equals 15 residues. Germline values: CDR1 SGHDN, CDR2 FVKESK. For the CDR3, the DNA is TGTGCCAGCAGCCCCGGACTAGCGGCCCCCTACGAGCAGTACTTC. This codes for CASSPGLAAPYEQYF.

The rearrangement uses TRBV15 and TRBJ1-3, with 7 bases identical to TRBD1. Germline CDR1 and CDR2: LNHNV and YYDKDF (reference sequence). Trimming took 4 bases from V and 2 from J; bases not matched to a gene: 11. The CDR3 has 17 residues. The CDR3 loop is CATSIPGGGYTGNTIYF. The CDR3 bases are TGTGCCACCAGCATCCCAGGGGGGGGTTATACTGGAAACACCATATATTTT.

This clonotype has just a few counts. This chain links TRBV10-3 with TRBJ2-5; TRBD1 is a possible D gene (5 bases). This CDR3 has 13 residues. Trimming took 2 bases from V and 2 from J, leaving 6 bases between them. CDR1 is ENHRY, CDR2 SYGVKD, per germline. CDR3 sequence reads: CAISERQQETQYF. The CDR3, as DNA: TGTGCCATCAGTGAGCGACAGCAAGAGACCCAGTACTTC.

The chain uses TRBV11-2 and TRBJ1-6; no reliable D call. The CDR3 contains 14 residues. Between the trimmed V and J ends, which lost 5 bases and 9 bases, there was a span of 14 bases. From germline, CDR1 is SGHAT and CDR2 FQNNGV. In DNA, the CDR3 is TGTGCCAGCAGCACGAACCTTCGGGGTTCACCCCTCCACTTT. Its translation: CASSTNLRGSPLHF.

The V call is TRBV7-9, the J call TRBJ2-3; D remains ambiguous. The CDR3 consists of 16 residues. V gave up 3 bases and J gave up 5 bases, with 18 bases separating them. The germline V gene has CDR1 SEHNR and CDR2 FQNEAQ (reference sequence). As DNA, the CDR3 is TGTGCCAGCAGCTTCGGGCGAGTTAGTTTCGGAGATACGCAGTATTTT. This codes for CASSFGRVSFGDTQYF.